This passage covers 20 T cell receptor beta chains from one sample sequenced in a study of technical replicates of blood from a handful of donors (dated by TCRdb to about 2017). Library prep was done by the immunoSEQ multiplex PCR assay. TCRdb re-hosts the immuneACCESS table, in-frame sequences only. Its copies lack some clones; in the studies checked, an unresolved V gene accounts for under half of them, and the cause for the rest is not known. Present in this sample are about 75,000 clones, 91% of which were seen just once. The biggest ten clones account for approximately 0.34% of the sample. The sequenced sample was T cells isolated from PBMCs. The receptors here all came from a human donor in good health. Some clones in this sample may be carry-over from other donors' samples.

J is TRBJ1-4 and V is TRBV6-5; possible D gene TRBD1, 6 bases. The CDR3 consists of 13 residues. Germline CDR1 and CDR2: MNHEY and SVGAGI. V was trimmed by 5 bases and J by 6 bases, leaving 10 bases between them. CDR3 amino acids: CASSRGGHEKLFF. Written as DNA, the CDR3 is TGTGCCAGCAGTCGGGGGGGCCATGAAAAACTGTTTTTT.

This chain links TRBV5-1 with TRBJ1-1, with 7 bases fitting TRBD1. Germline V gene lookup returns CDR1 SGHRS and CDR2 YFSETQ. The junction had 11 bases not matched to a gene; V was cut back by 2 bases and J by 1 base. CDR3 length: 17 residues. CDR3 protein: CASSFGTATRRNTEAFF. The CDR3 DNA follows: TGCGCCAGCAGCTTCGGGACAGCCACACGCAGGAACACTGAAGCTTTCTTT.

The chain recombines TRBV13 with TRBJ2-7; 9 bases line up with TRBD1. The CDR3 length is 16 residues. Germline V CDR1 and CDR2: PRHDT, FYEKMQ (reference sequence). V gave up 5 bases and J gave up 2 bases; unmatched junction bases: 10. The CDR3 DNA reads TGTGCCAGCAGCGCCTCCGAGGGACAGGGACCCTACGAGCAGTACTTC. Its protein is CASSASEGQGPYEQYF.

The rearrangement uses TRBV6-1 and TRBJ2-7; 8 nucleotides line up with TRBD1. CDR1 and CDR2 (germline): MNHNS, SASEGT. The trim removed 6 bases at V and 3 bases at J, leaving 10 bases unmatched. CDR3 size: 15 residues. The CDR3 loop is CASSERQGRNYEQYF. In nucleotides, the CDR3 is TGTGCCAGCAGCGAGAGACAGGGGCGGAACTACGAGCAGTACTTC.

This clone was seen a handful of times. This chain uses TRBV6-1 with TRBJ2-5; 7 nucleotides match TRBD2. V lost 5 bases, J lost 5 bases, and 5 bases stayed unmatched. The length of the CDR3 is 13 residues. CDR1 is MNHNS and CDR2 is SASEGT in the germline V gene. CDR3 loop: CASSRREWETQYF. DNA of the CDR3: TGTGCCAGCAGTCGGCGGGAGTGGGAGACCCAGTACTTC.

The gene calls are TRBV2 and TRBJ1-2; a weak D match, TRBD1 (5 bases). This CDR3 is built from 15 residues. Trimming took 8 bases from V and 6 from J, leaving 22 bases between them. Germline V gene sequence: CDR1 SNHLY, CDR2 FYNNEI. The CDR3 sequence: CASHTYQGGFHGYTF. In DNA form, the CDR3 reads TGTGCCAGCCACACCTACCAGGGTGGCTTCCATGGCTACACCTTC. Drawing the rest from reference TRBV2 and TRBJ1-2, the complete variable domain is EPEVTQTPSHQVTQMGQEVILRCVPISNHLYFYWYRQILGQKVEFLVSFYNNEISEKSEIFDDQFSVERPDGSNFTLKIRSTKLEDSAMYFCASHTYQGGFHGYTFGSGTRLTVV.

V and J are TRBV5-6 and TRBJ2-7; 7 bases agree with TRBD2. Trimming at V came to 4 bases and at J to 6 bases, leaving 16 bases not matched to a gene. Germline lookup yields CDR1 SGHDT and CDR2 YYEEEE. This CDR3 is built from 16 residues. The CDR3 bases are TGTGCCAGCAGCCCCCCCGCTCGAGGGAGGGTACGCGAGCAGTACTTC. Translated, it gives CASSPPARGRVREQYF.

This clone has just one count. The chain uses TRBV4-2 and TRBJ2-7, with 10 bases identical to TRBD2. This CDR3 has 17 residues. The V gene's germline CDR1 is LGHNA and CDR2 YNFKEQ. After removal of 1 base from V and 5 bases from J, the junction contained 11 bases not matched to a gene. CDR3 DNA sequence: TGTGCCAGCAGCCAAGGGGGGAGCGGGAGGGCCTTCCACGAGCAGTACTTC. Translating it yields CASSQGGSGRAFHEQYF.

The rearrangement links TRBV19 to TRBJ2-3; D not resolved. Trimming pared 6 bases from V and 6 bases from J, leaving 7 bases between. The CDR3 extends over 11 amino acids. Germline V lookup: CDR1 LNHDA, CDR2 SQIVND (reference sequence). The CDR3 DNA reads TGTGCCAGTAGGGCCGGGGATACGCAGTATTTT. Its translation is CASRAGDTQYF. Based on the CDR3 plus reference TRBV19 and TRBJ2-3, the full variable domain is DGGITQSPKYLFRKEGQNVTLSCEQNLNHDAMYWYRQDPGQGLRLIYYSQIVNDFQKGDIAEGYSVSREKKESFPLTVTSAQKNPTAFYLCASRAGDTQYFGPGTRLTVL.

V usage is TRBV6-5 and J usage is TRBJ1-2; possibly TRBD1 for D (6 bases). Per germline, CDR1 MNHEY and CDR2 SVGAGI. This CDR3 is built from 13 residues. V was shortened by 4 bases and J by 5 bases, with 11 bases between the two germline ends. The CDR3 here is CASSWGGAYGYTF. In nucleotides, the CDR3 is TGTGCCAGCAGTTGGGGGGGCGCGTATGGCTACACCTTC.

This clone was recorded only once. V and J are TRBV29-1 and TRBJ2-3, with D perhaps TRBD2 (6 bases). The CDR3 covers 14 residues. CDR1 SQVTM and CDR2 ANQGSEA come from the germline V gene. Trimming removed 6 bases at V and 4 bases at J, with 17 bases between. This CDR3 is CSVAPRGIPDTQYF. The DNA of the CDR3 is TGCAGCGTCGCCCCCCGGGGGATTCCAGATACGCAGTATTTT.

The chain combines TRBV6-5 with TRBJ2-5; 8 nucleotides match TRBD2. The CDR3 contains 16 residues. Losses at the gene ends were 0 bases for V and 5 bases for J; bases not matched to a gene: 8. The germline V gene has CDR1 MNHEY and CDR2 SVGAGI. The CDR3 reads CASSYSGAGGDETQYF. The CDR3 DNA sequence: TGTGCCAGCAGTTACTCGGGGGCGGGGGGAGATGAGACCCAGTACTTC.

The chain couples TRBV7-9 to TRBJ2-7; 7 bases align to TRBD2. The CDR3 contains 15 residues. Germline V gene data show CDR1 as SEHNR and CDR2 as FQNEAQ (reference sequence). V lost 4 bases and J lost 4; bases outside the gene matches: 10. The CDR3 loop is CASSSRTSIPYEQYF. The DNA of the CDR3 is TGTGCCAGCAGCTCCCGGACTAGTATCCCTTACGAGCAGTACTTC.

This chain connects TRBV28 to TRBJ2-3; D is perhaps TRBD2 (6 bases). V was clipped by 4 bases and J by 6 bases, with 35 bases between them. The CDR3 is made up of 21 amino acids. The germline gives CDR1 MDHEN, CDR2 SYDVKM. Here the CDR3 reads CASSSLLRRVLHQRRGDTQYF. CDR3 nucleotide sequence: TGTGCCAGCAGTTCTCTTCTAAGGCGGGTACTCCACCAAAGGAGGGGTGATACGCAGTATTTT.

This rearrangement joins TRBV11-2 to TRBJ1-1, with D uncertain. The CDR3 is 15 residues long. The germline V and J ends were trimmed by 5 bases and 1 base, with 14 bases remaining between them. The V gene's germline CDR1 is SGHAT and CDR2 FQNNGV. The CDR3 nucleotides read TGTGCCAGCAGCCGGGGTGCACAATCGAACACTGAAGCTTTCTTT. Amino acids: CASSRGAQSNTEAFF.

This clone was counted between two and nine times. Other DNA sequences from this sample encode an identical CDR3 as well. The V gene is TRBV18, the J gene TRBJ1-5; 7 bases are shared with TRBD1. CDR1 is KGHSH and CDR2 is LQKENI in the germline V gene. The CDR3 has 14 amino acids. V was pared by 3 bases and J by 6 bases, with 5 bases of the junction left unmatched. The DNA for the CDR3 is TGTGCCAGCTCACCGGAGGGGGCGAGTCAGCCCCAGCATTTT. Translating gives CASSPEGASQPQHF. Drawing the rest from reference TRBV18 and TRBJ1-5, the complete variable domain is NAGVMQNPRHLVRRRGQEARLRCSPMKGHSHVYWYRQLPEEGLKFMVYLQKENIIDESGMPKERFSAEFPKEGPSILRIQQVVRGDSAAYFCASSPEGASQPQHFGDGTRLSIL.

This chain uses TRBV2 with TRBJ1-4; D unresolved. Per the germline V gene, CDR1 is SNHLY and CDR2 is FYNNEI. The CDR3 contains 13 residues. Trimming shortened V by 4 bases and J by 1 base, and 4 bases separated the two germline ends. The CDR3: CASSGQTNEKLFF. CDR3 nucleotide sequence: TGTGCCAGCAGTGGTCAAACTAATGAAAAACTGTTTTTT.

The CDR3 region has the DNA TGTGCCAGCAGTTTCGAGGTCTTCCGTAGCTCCTACGAGCAGTACTTC. Protein sequence: CASSFEVFRSSYEQYF. The V gene is TRBV28, the J gene TRBJ2-7; D is unresolved. This CDR3 comprises 16 residues. From germline, CDR1 is MDHEN and CDR2 SYDVKM. V was pared by 3 bases and J by 0 bases, with 15 bases between.

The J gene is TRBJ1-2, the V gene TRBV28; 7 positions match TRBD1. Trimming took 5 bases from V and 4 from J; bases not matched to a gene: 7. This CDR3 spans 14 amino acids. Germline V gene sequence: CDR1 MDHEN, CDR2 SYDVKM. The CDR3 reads CASSTPGQLYGYTF. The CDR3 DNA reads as TGTGCCAGCAGTACTCCGGGACAGCTCTATGGCTACACCTTC.

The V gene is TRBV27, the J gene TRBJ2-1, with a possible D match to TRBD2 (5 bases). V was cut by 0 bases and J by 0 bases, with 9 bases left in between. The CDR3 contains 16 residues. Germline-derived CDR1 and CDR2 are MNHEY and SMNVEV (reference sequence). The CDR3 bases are TGTGCCAGCAGTTTATCATCGGGGAGCTCCTACAATGAGCAGTTCTTC. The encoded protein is CASSLSSGSSYNEQFF.